Below are 8 T cell receptor beta chains sequenced from a single sample in a study of shared clonotypes between healthy human individuals. Sequencing was performed with immunoSEQ multiplex PCR; in TCRdb, only in-frame clones are kept and a portion is missing. The sample contains some 2,500,000 clones, roughly 93% of which appear only once. Sequenced: naive CD4+ T cells from PBMCs. Described subset: CD45RA+ positively selected. The receptor source for this set is a man younger than 30 in good health. Some clones in this sample may be carry-over from other donors' samples.

A note on this clone: This sample includes further DNA sequences coding for the same CDR3. CDR3 nucleotides: TGTGCCAGCAGTGAAGGGACAGGTATCTACGAGCAGTACTTC. This gives the protein CASSEGTGIYEQYF. The chain uses TRBV2 and TRBJ2-7, with 7 bases aligning to TRBD1. The CDR3 is 14 residues long. V shed 1 base and J 3 bases; nucleotides not matched to a gene: 3. Germline values: CDR1 SNHLY, CDR2 FYNNEI.

V gene TRBV10-3 combines with J gene TRBJ2-2; TRBD1 is a possible D gene (6 bases). This CDR3 region has 14 residues. CDR1 ENHRY and CDR2 SYGVKD come from the germline V gene. V dropped 10 bases and J dropped 8 bases, with 20 bases sitting between them. This CDR3 is CATRTVLPGGELFF. CDR3 DNA: TGTGCCACCCGGACAGTCCTACCCGGAGGGGAGCTGTTTTTT.

The chain uses TRBV5-1 and TRBJ2-4; no clear D. Germline V lookup: CDR1 SGHRS, CDR2 YFSETQ. The CDR3 extends over 18 amino acids. Trimming pared 0 bases from V and 0 bases from J, leaving 16 bases between. CDR3 loop: CASSLGTTILLAKNIQYF. The CDR3 DNA reads TGCGCCAGCAGCTTGGGGACGACCATTCTACTAGCCAAAAACATTCAGTACTTC.

This chain uses TRBV2 with TRBJ1-5; 9 bases align to TRBD1. V lost 6 bases and J lost 6; bases outside the gene matches: 6. The CDR3 covers 14 residues. Germline CDR1 is SNHLY and CDR2 is FYNNEI. The CDR3 region has the DNA TGTGCCAGCAGCGGGACAGGGAGGGTTCAGCCCCAGCATTTT. It is translated as CASSGTGRVQPQHF.

The chain links TRBV7-9 to TRBJ2-5; TRBD1 might be the D (6 bases). This CDR3 is 14 amino acids long. Germline lookup yields CDR1 SEHNR and CDR2 FQNEAQ (reference sequence). Trimming shortened V by 5 bases and J by 1 base, and 11 bases separated the two germline ends. The CDR3 reads CASSQGRPQETQYF. CDR3 sequence (DNA): TGTGCCAGCAGCCAGGGGAGACCCCAAGAGACCCAGTACTTC.

The V and J genes are TRBV6-6 and TRBJ2-7, with TRBD2 matching 8 bases. Per germline, CDR1 MNHNY and CDR2 SVGAGI (reference sequence). This CDR3 contains 15 residues. Unmatched junction bases numbered 10, after V lost 7 bases and J lost 2 bases. Here the CDR3 DNA reads TGTGCCAGCACCGCCCGGGGTAGCGGGACCTACGAGCAGTACTTC. The encoded protein is CASTARGSGTYEQYF.

This clone was detected once. The sample holds other DNA sequences that translate to the same CDR3. CDR3 coding DNA: TGTGCCAGCAGTTTAGGTGGGACAGGGGATGAAAAACTGTTTTTT. Residues: CASSLGGTGDEKLFF. The chain recombines TRBV28 with TRBJ1-4, with 10 bases lining up with TRBD1. The CDR3 runs 15 residues. Germline values: CDR1 MDHEN, CDR2 SYDVKM. Trimming cost V 2 bases and J 6 bases; bases outside gene matches: 3. The complete variable domain, with remaining parts taken from reference TRBV28 and TRBJ1-4, reads DVKVTQSSRYLVKRTGEKVFLECVQDMDHENMFWYRQDPGLGLRLIYFSYDVKMKEKGDIPEGYSVSREKKERFSLILESASTNQTSMYLCASSLGGTGDEKLFFGSGTQLSVL.

This chain uses TRBV5-4 with TRBJ2-5, with 7 bases aligning to TRBD2. The CDR3 is made up of 15 amino acids. Germline CDR1 is SGHNT and CDR2 is YYREEE (reference sequence). Losses at the gene ends were 5 bases for V and 4 bases for J; bases not matched to a gene: 11. The chain's CDR3 is CASSGGELRRETQYF. The DNA of the CDR3 is TGTGCCAGCAGTGGGGGGGAATTGAGGCGAGAGACCCAGTACTTC.